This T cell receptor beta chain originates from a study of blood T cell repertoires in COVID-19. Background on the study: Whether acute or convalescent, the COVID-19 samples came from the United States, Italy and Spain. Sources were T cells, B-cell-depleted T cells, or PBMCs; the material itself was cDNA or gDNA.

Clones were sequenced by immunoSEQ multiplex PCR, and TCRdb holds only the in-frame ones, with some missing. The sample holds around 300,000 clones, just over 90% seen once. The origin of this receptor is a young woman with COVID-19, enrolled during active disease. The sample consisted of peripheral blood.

The CDR3 here is CASSAIGGNTEAFF. The CDR3 nucleotides read TGCGCCAGCAGCGCGATAGGGGGGAACACTGAAGCTTTCTTT. The rearrangement joins TRBV5-1 to TRBJ1-1; the D gene is possibly TRBD1 (6 bases). Trimming removed 4 bases at V and 1 base at J, with 11 bases between. CDR3 size: 14 residues. Germline V gene lookup returns CDR1 SGHRS and CDR2 YFSETQ.